A selection of T cell receptor beta chains follows, all from one sample in a study of beta chain features in type 1 diabetes. The assay was immunoSEQ multiplex PCR, and TCRdb's table has in-frame clones only and misses some. This sample yields about 370,000 clones, of which less than 15% are seen a single time; about 0.02% belongs to the top ten. Sequenced material: naive CD4+ T cells from blood. These receptors all stem from a woman between 18 and 30 years old in good health. Both conserved end residues are part of each CDR3.

J gene: TRBJ2-5
V gene: TRBV5-1
CDR3 protein: CASSLLTGWQETQYF

J gene: TRBJ2-7
V gene: TRBV6-6
CDR3 protein: CATGTSGYEQYF

J gene: TRBJ2-5
V gene: TRBV30
CDR3 protein: CASEQGGETQYF

J gene: TRBJ2-5
V gene: TRBV10-3
CDR3 protein: CAISAGGAETQYF

J gene: TRBJ2-3
V gene: TRBV28
CDR3 protein: CASHNAGLAGPDTQYF

J gene: TRBJ2-3
V gene: TRBV5-1
CDR3 protein: CASSLVELRGIQYF

J gene: TRBJ2-6
V gene: TRBV6-5
CDR3 protein: CASISMASGANVLTF

J gene: TRBJ1-1
V gene: TRBV6-5
CDR3 protein: CASSHWTGGMNTEAFF

J gene: TRBJ2-2
V gene: TRBV9
CDR3 protein: CASSFRGPANTGELFF

J gene: TRBJ2-2
V gene: TRBV9
CDR3 protein: CASSARGGQGDTGELFF

J gene: TRBJ2-2
V gene: TRBV9
CDR3 protein: CASSVASSVNTGELFF

J gene: TRBJ2-7
V gene: TRBV2
CDR3 protein: CAMQGQGRYEQYF

J gene: TRBJ1-2
V gene: TRBV29-1
CDR3 protein: CSVTANYGYTF

J gene: TRBJ1-1
V gene: TRBV7-8
CDR3 protein: CASSPTYTAPEDTEAFF

J gene: TRBJ2-7
V gene: TRBV30
CDR3 protein: CAWTSGVPIEQYF

J gene: TRBJ2-2
V gene: TRBV29-1
CDR3 protein: CSVGQTGELFF

J gene: TRBJ1-2
V gene: TRBV5-4
CDR3 protein: CASSSPEADLYGYTF

J gene: TRBJ2-2
V gene: TRBV7-9
CDR3 protein: CASSYDSAAGELFF

J gene: TRBJ1-2
V gene: TRBV7-2
CDR3 protein: CASSPGQGQNYGYTF

J gene: TRBJ2-2
V gene: TRBV5-1
CDR3 protein: CASSLASNTGELFF

J gene: TRBJ2-5
V gene: TRBV5-4
CDR3 protein: CASSLAGGAETQYF

J gene: TRBJ2-3
V gene: TRBV28
CDR3 protein: CASMTSGGDHTQYF

J gene: TRBJ2-6
V gene: TRBV2
CDR3 protein: CASIWGPGANVLTF

J gene: TRBJ2-7
V gene: TRBV30
CDR3 protein: CAWSVGPRYEQYF

J gene: TRBJ2-3
V gene: TRBV5-4
CDR3 protein: CASSSGQGTDTQYF

J gene: TRBJ2-7
V gene: TRBV28
CDR3 protein: CATRGSGAFSYEQYF

J gene: TRBJ2-2
V gene: TRBV29-1
CDR3 protein: CSVAAFGRGGTGELFF

J gene: TRBJ1-4
V gene: TRBV30
CDR3 protein: CAWRAGNYEKLFF

J gene: TRBJ2-5
V gene: TRBV6-5
CDR3 protein: CASSLQPGWQETQYF

J gene: TRBJ2-7
V gene: TRBV15
CDR3 protein: CATSRGGTSLSEQYF

J gene: TRBJ2-1
V gene: TRBV6-5
CDR3 protein: CASRTSWNNNEQFF

J gene: TRBJ2-7
V gene: TRBV7-9
CDR3 protein: CASSRDRAYEQYF

J gene: TRBJ2-1
V gene: TRBV9
CDR3 protein: CASSVQLRDRQFF

J gene: TRBJ1-2
V gene: TRBV19
CDR3 protein: CATGQIYGYTF

J gene: TRBJ1-5
V gene: TRBV30
CDR3 protein: CAWSVGGDQPQHF

J gene: TRBJ1-5
V gene: TRBV28
CDR3 protein: CASSFGVRQPQHF

J gene: TRBJ2-2
V gene: TRBV2
CDR3 protein: CASLRESGGELFF

J gene: TRBJ1-5
V gene: TRBV5-1
CDR3 protein: CASSRDPNQPQHF

J gene: TRBJ2-4
V gene: TRBV7-2
CDR3 protein: CASSSARGWAKNIQYF

J gene: TRBJ2-1
V gene: TRBV7-9
CDR3 protein: CASSLVGYEQFF

J gene: TRBJ1-5
V gene: TRBV7-9
CDR3 protein: CASSTDRTHQPQHF

J gene: TRBJ1-2
V gene: TRBV27
CDR3 protein: CASSKQDNYGYTF

J gene: TRBJ2-6
V gene: TRBV30
CDR3 protein: CAGDRGANVLTF

J gene: TRBJ1-4
V gene: TRBV28
CDR3 protein: CASSSTGGEKLFF

J gene: TRBJ1-5
V gene: TRBV9
CDR3 protein: CASGSHRGGQPQHF

J gene: TRBJ2-2
V gene: TRBV18
CDR3 protein: CASSRGQSNTGELFF

J gene: TRBJ1-2
V gene: TRBV11-2
CDR3 protein: CASSSYPSNYGYTF

J gene: TRBJ2-7
V gene: TRBV11-2
CDR3 protein: CASSRAGGGIGQYF

J gene: TRBJ2-7
V gene: TRBV9
CDR3 protein: CASSVDQALAGGPVF

J gene: TRBJ2-5
V gene: TRBV28
CDR3 protein: CASSLWREETQYF

J gene: TRBJ2-7
V gene: TRBV5-6
CDR3 protein: CASSLSGDEQYF

J gene: TRBJ2-7
V gene: TRBV28
CDR3 protein: CASSLEVPYEQYF

J gene: TRBJ2-1
V gene: TRBV19
CDR3 protein: CASRLAGVQFF

J gene: TRBJ2-1
V gene: TRBV25-1
CDR3 protein: CASSTNDVGHNEQFF

J gene: TRBJ2-1
V gene: TRBV11-2
CDR3 protein: CASSSLAGVWEQFF

J gene: TRBJ2-5
V gene: TRBV29-1
CDR3 protein: CSGEQETQYF

J gene: TRBJ2-1
V gene: TRBV5-1
CDR3 protein: CASSLFTGPMFF

J gene: TRBJ2-1
V gene: TRBV5-1
CDR3 protein: CASSRLAATSSYNEQFF

J gene: TRBJ2-1
V gene: TRBV29-1
CDR3 protein: CSVVQGSYNEQFF

J gene: TRBJ2-7
V gene: TRBV10-3
CDR3 protein: CAIGMDRYYEQYF